This TCR beta chain is drawn from a study of T cells after yellow fever vaccination. Trimming stripped 3 bases from V and 8 bases from J, with 22 bases between. CDR1 and CDR2 (germline): SGDLS, YYNGEE. The CDR3 length is 16 residues. In regard to this clonotype: What it recognizes is unknown.

TCRdb recomputed calls from the 5' RACE reads with MiXCR, one row per CDR3 protein. The profile shows some 670,000 distinct CDR3 sequences, approximately 13% of them singletons. Overall study results and limits: Abundant clonotypes from the bulk population could get into FACS-sorted repertoires as contaminants. Most clones from primary vaccination were detected again post-booster (96% CD4, around 90% CD8).

The receptor's source is a man aged 30 to 45 who received the YFV17D yellow fever vaccine. The specimen comprised PBMCs, sampled on the day of the yellow fever booster vaccination. This chain links TRBV9 with TRBJ2-3; perhaps D is TRBD1 or TRBD2 (7 bases each). This CDR3 reads CASSEGGDSKGATQYF. The CDR3 nucleotides are TGTGCCAGCAGCGAAGGGGGGGACTCCAAGGGGGCTACGCAGTATTTT.